These T cell receptor beta chains were read from a single sample in a study of shared clonotypes between healthy human individuals. Profiling relied on immunoSEQ multiplex PCR, and the TCRdb table lists in-frame clones only, not all of them. The sample carries millions of clones, around nine tenths recorded once. Material for sequencing was naive CD4+ T cells sorted from blood. These receptors were obtained from a man younger than 30 in good health. Each CDR3 is given with its conserved first and last residue. D genes are given only for firm matches. Expanded clones are given a class, and other clones once, few, many or no size at all.

size,V,J,D,CDR3,DNA
.,TRBV7-7,TRBJ2-3,TRBD1,CASSIHVTGQETTDTQYF,TGTGCTAGCAGCATACACGTAACGGGACAGGAGACCACAGATACGCAGTATTTT
.,TRBV7-8,TRBJ2-7,.,CASTPGHLYEQYF,TGTGCCAGCACTCCGGGACACTTGTACGAGCAGTACTTC
.,TRBV6-5,TRBJ1-6,.,CASSKGRDNSPLHF,TGTGCCAGCAGTAAGGGTCGGGATAATTCACCCCTCCACTTT
.,TRBV7-9,TRBJ2-5,TRBD1,CASSLMGTGGRETQYF,TGTGCCAGCAGCTTAATGGGGACAGGGGGGCGTGAGACCCAGTACTTC
.,TRBV11-2,TRBJ2-2,.,CASSLQATGNTGELFF,TGTGCCAGCAGCTTACAAGCTACAGGGAACACCGGGGAGCTGTTTTTT
.,TRBV7-9,TRBJ1-4,.,CASSLVGAGGLNEKLFF,TGTGCCAGCAGCTTAGTGGGGGCCGGGGGGCTGAACGAAAAACTGTTTTTT
.,TRBV7-9,TRBJ2-7,.,CASSPDVTYEQYF,TGTGCCAGCAGCCCGGATGTCACCTACGAGCAGTACTTC
once,TRBV2,TRBJ2-5,.,CASSVAGATGETQYF,TGTGCCAGCAGTGTAGCAGGAGCTACAGGGGAGACCCAGTACTTC
.,TRBV5-1,TRBJ1-2,.,CASSRITREDRF,TGCGCCAGCAGCCGGATTACCAGGGAGGACCGCTTC
.,TRBV7-8,TRBJ2-7,TRBD1,CASSTGTGGGEQYF,TGTGCCAGCAGCACTGGGACAGGGGGCGGAGAGCAGTACTTC
.,TRBV7-9,TRBJ2-5,.,CASSQTMPRGEQYF,TGTGCCAGCAGCCAGACTATGCCCCGAGGGGAGCAGTACTTC
.,TRBV2,TRBJ1-6,TRBD1,CASRETGLDSPLHF,TGTGCCAGCAGGGAGACAGGGTTGGATTCACCCCTCCACTTT
.,TRBV5-6,TRBJ1-3,.,CASSLWGLGNTIYF,TGTGCCAGCAGCTTGTGGGGGCTCGGAAACACCATATATTTT
.,TRBV5-1,TRBJ2-5,.,CASSLDSRGETQYF,TGCGCCAGCAGCTTGGACTCCCGAGGAGAGACCCAGTACTTC
.,TRBV11-2,TRBJ1-2,.,CASSLRDGFNYGYTF,TGTGCCAGCAGCTTAAGGGACGGATTTAACTATGGCTACACCTTC
once,TRBV5-1,TRBJ2-7,TRBD1,CASTWDSSSYEQYF,TGCGCCAGCACCTGGGACAGTAGCTCCTACGAGCAGTACTTC
.,TRBV7-2,TRBJ1-3,TRBD1,CASSLTGGSGNTIYF,TGTGCCAGCAGCCTAACAGGGGGCTCTGGAAACACCATATATTTT
.,TRBV7-9,TRBJ2-5,.,CASSLALEVVPGTQYF,TGTGCCAGCAGCTTGGCACTAGAAGTGGTGCCTGGGACCCAGTACTTC
.,TRBV30,TRBJ1-1,.,CAWSVGNTEAFF,TGTGCCTGGAGTGTAGGGAACACTGAAGCTTTCTTT
once,TRBV5-4,TRBJ1-2,.,CASSLLGQNQYGYTF,TGTGCCAGCAGCTTGTTAGGGCAGAACCAATATGGCTACACCTTC
.,TRBV11-2,TRBJ2-3,TRBD1,CASRSIQGGTDTQYF,TGTGCCAGCAGGTCGATCCAGGGGGGCACAGATACGCAGTATTTT
.,TRBV7-8,TRBJ2-5,TRBD1,CASSITGAQYF,TGTGCCAGCAGCATTACAGGGGCCCAGTACTTC
few,TRBV9,TRBJ1-2,.,CASTRDYGYTF,TGTGCCAGCACCCGGGACTATGGCTACACCTTC
.,TRBV19,TRBJ2-7,.,CASSANDGVDFREQYF,TGTGCCAGTAGTGCCAACGACGGGGTGGACTTTCGGGAGCAGTACTTC
.,TRBV5-4,TRBJ1-1,.,CASSFRANTEAFF,TGTGCCAGCAGCTTCCGGGCGAACACTGAAGCTTTCTTT
.,TRBV19,TRBJ2-1,.,CASSRSGYGNEQFF,TGTGCCAGTAGTCGGTCGGGTTATGGGAATGAGCAGTTCTTC
.,TRBV9,TRBJ2-5,TRBD2,CASSVNGGETQYF,TGTGCCAGCAGCGTAAACGGGGGGGAGACCCAGTACTTC
.,TRBV28,TRBJ2-5,TRBD2,CASNRWEGETQYF,TGTGCCAGCAATCGGTGGGAGGGAGAGACCCAGTACTTC
once,TRBV29-1,TRBJ1-2,.,CIVDNYGYTF,TGCATCGTCGATAACTATGGCTACACCTTC
.,TRBV7-2,TRBJ1-3,.,CASSTAAGTGNTIYF,TGTGCCAGCAGCACAGCGGCAGGGACTGGAAACACCATATATTTT
once,TRBV15,TRBJ2-5,.,CATSRDHGFQETQYF,TGTGCCACCAGCAGAGATCACGGGTTCCAAGAGACCCAGTACTTC
.,TRBV5-6,TRBJ2-6,.,CASSLLGANVLTF,TGTGCCAGCAGCTTGCTTGGGGCCAACGTCCTGACTTTC
.,TRBV19,TRBJ1-5,TRBD1,CASRPGTGDRSNQPQHF,TGTGCCAGTCGCCCGGGGACAGGGGATCGGAGCAATCAGCCCCAGCATTTT
.,TRBV6-5,TRBJ2-2,.,CASSNFDTNTGELFF,TGTGCCAGCAGTAACTTTGACACTAACACCGGGGAGCTGTTTTTT
.,TRBV18,TRBJ2-7,TRBD1,CASSPGDRSSYEQYF,TGTGCCAGCTCACCAGGGGACAGGAGCTCCTACGAGCAGTACTTC
.,TRBV18,TRBJ2-1,TRBD2,CASSYRGGEGQSEQFF,TGTGCCAGCTCGTACAGAGGAGGGGAGGGCCAGAGTGAGCAGTTCTTC
.,TRBV30,TRBJ1-2,.,CAWSAGVFIGYTF,TGTGCCTGGAGTGCGGGAGTTTTTATCGGCTACACCTTC
.,TRBV18,TRBJ1-1,.,CASSPEGGVATEAFF,TGTGCCAGCTCACCCGAGGGAGGGGTAGCCACTGAAGCTTTCTTT
.,TRBV5-6,TRBJ1-6,.,CASSLGHNSPLHF,TGTGCCAGCAGCTTGGGTCACAATTCACCCCTCCACTTT
.,TRBV28,TRBJ2-7,TRBD1,CASSYVLWQGANEQYF,TGTGCCAGCAGTTATGTGTTGTGGCAGGGGGCGAACGAGCAGTACTTC
.,TRBV9,TRBJ1-5,TRBD1,CASSVDEGAYQPQHF,TGTGCCAGCAGCGTAGACGAGGGGGCCTATCAGCCCCAGCATTTT
.,TRBV5-1,TRBJ2-2,.,CASSKSPGTSVQAGELFF,TGCGCCAGCAGCAAAAGTCCCGGGACATCCGTCCAAGCCGGGGAGCTGTTTTTT
.,TRBV19,TRBJ2-7,.,CATVGSSYEQYF,TGTGCCACGGTAGGGAGCTCCTACGAGCAGTACTTC
.,TRBV11-2,TRBJ2-2,.,CASSFVGLRENTGELFF,TGTGCCAGCAGCTTTGTCGGGCTGCGGGAAAACACCGGGGAGCTGTTTTTT
.,TRBV21-1,TRBJ1-5,.,CASSKAAFWGQPQHF,TGTGCCAGCAGCAAAGCTGCATTTTGGGGGCAGCCCCAGCATTTT
.,TRBV5-1,TRBJ1-4,TRBD1,CASSPSNRGSEKLFF,TGCGCCAGCAGCCCCTCGAACAGGGGTAGTGAAAAACTGTTTTTT
.,TRBV5-1,TRBJ1-4,.,CASSLEAATANEKLFF,TGCGCCAGCAGTTTGGAGGCCGCTACAGCTAATGAAAAACTGTTTTTT
.,TRBV5-1,TRBJ1-2,TRBD1,CASSPPGQGVINYGYTF,TGCGCCAGCAGCCCGCCGGGACAGGGGGTCATTAACTATGGCTACACCTTC
few,TRBV10-1,TRBJ2-4,.,CASRVGQSPFIAKNIQYF,TGCGCCAGCAGGGTTGGACAGTCACCCTTTATAGCCAAAAACATTCAGTACTTC
.,TRBV30,TRBJ2-2,.,CAWSTTGPGELFF,TGTGCCTGGAGTACAACAGGGCCCGGGGAGCTGTTTTTT
once,TRBV30,TRBJ2-1,.,CACPRGIYNEQFF,TGTGCCTGCCCCCGAGGGATCTACAATGAGCAGTTCTTC
.,TRBV7-9,TRBJ2-7,.,CASSLVDYEQYF,TGTGCCAGCAGCTTGGTGGACTACGAGCAGTACTTC
.,TRBV29-1,TRBJ2-3,TRBD2,CSVEQRLATDTQYF,TGCAGCGTCGAGCAACGACTAGCTACAGATACGCAGTATTTT
.,TRBV12-2,TRBJ2-3,.,CASRLRLAGGRGTDTQYF,TGTGCAAGTCGCCTCCGACTAGCGGGGGGACGGGGCACAGATACGCAGTATTTT
once,TRBV6-1,TRBJ1-4,TRBD1,CASRGTGGEKLFF,TGTGCCAGCCGTGGGACAGGGGGAGAAAAACTGTTTTTT
.,TRBV19,TRBJ1-1,.,CASSIIPGPNTEAFF,TGTGCCAGTAGTATAATCCCGGGGCCGAACACTGAAGCTTTCTTT
.,TRBV2,TRBJ2-7,TRBD1,CASRPGQGPYEQYF,TGTGCCAGCAGGCCAGGACAGGGACCCTACGAGCAGTACTTC
.,TRBV19,TRBJ1-5,TRBD1,CASSTKDRVNQPQHF,TGTGCCAGTAGTACCAAGGACAGGGTCAATCAGCCCCAGCATTTT
.,TRBV6-1,TRBJ2-7,.,CASTLLSEQYF,TGTGCCAGCACCCTATTGAGCGAGCAGTACTTC
.,TRBV29-1,TRBJ2-1,TRBD1,CSVEGDRGLNNEQFF,TGCAGCGTTGAAGGGGACAGGGGACTCAACAATGAGCAGTTCTTC